This record concerns one T cell receptor (beta chain) sequence. The germline gives CDR1 MNHEY, CDR2 SMNVEV (reference sequence). The CDR3 is 14 residues long. The V and J ends lost 6 bases and 7 bases respectively, with 18 bases between them. This sample is part of a study of blood T cell repertoires in COVID-19. Background on the study: T cells, B-cell-depleted T cells, or PBMCs supplied cDNA or gDNA.

This table comes from immunoSEQ multiplex PCR, and its TCRdb copy is limited to in-frame clones, with some not included. Of about 340,000 clones in the sample, roughly 90% were seen once. Recruitment covered 20 to 25 US areas and drew participants whose ages spanned roughly 18 to 100 years. This chain joins TRBV27 and TRBJ1-1, with no clear D. The source is a woman in her twenties or thirties who had recovered from COVID-19. Sequenced material: PBMCs or T cells enriched from blood (not recorded which). In DNA, the CDR3 is TGTGCCAGCAGAAAAAGGGAAACCGGGAATGAAGCTTTCTTT. It is translated as CASRKRETGNEAFF.